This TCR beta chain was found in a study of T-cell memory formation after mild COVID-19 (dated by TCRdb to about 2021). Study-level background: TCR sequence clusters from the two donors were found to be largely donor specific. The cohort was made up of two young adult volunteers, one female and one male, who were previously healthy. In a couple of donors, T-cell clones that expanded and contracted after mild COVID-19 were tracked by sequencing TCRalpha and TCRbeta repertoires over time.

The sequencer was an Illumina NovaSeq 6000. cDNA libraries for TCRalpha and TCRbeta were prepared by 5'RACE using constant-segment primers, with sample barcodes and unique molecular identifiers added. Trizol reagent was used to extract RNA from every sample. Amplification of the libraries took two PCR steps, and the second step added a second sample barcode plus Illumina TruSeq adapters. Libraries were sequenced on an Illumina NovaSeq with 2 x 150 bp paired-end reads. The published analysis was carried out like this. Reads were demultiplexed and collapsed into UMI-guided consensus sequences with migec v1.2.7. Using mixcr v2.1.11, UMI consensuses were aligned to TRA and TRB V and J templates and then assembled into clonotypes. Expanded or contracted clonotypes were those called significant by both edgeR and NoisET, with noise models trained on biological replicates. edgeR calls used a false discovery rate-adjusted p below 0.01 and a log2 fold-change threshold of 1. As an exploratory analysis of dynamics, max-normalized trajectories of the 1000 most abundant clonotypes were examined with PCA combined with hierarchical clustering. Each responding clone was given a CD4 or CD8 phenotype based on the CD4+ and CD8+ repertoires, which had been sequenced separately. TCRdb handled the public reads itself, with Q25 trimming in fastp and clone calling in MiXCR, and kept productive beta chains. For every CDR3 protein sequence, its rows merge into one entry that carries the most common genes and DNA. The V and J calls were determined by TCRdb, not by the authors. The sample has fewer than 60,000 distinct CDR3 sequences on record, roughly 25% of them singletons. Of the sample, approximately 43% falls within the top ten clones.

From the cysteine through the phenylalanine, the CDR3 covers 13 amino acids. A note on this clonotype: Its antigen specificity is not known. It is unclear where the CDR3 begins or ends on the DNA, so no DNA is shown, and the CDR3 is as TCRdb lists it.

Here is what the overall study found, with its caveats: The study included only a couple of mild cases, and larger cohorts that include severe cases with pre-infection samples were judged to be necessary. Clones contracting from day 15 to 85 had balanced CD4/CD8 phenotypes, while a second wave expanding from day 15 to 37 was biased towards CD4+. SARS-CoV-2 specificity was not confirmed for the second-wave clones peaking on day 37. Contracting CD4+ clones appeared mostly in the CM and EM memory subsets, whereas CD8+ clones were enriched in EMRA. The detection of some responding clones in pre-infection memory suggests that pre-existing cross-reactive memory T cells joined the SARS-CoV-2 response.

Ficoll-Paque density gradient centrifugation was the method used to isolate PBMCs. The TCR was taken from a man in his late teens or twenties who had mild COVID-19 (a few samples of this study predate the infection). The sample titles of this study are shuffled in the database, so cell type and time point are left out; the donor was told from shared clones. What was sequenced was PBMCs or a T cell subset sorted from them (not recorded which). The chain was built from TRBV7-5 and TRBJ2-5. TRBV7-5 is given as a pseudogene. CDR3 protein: CISVPEASETQYF.